The rows below give T cell receptor beta chains drawn from one sample of a study of identical twins. A single record per CDR3 protein comes from TCRdb applying MiXCR to the 5' RACE reads. The table has 600,000 to 700,000 distinct CDR3 sequences, approximately 22% seen once. These same records also appear under a second study, on T cells expressing NK-cell markers.

The material sequenced was PBMCs. Receptors were obtained from a woman aged 18-30 years in good health. The CDR3 runs from the conserved cysteine through the conserved F or W. A D gene is named only where the DNA matches it firmly. The size field is filled for only some rows; it gives once, few, many or a size class.

clone_size j_call d_call v_call cdr3_nt cdr3_aa
few TRBJ2-7 . TRBV6-2/TRBV6-3 TGTGCCAGCAGTAACGACACTTCCTACGAGCAGTACTTC CASSNDTSYEQYF
. TRBJ2-3 . TRBV20-1 TGCAGTGCTAGATCGTTGAGGGGCCTGGGCACAGATACGCAGTATTTT CSARSLRGLGTDTQYF
many TRBJ2-3 . TRBV12-3/TRBV12-4 TGTGCCAGCAGGGGTGACAGTGATACGCAGTATTTT CASRGDSDTQYF
few TRBJ2-7 . TRBV5-6 TGTGCCAGCAGCGGTGGGGTTGGGCAGTACTTC CASSGGVGQYF
. TRBJ2-7 . TRBV7-2 TGTGCCAGCAGCTTAGTGACAGATCCTAGCTACGAGCAGTACTTC CASSLVTDPSYEQYF
. TRBJ2-7 TRBD1 TRBV5-1 TGCGCCAGCACCCGTGTTTACCTTGGACAGGGCAACGAGCAGTACTTC CASTRVYLGQGNEQYF
. TRBJ1-2 TRBD1 TRBV7-2 TGTGCCAGCAGCGGCGGGACAGGGGGCGGGTTGGGCTACACCTTC CASSGGTGGGLGYTF
. TRBJ2-1 . TRBV5-1 TGCGCCAGCAGCTTGACCGCCCAGGGGAATGAGCAGTTCTTC CASSLTAQGNEQFF
. TRBJ2-5 . TRBV27 TGTGCCAGCAGTTTATTCGTGGCTCCCCAAGAGACCCAGTACTTC CASSLFVAPQETQYF
. TRBJ2-1 TRBD2 TRBV7-7 TGTGCTAGCAGTCGAAGGGTAGCGGGAGATTACAATGAGCAGTTCTTC CASSRRVAGDYNEQFF
many TRBJ1-2 . TRBV4-3 TGCGCCAGCAGCCAAGATCGGGGCTATGGCTACACCTTC CASSQDRGYGYTF
. TRBJ2-7 . TRBV20-1 TGCAGTGCCGGGGACGGACTTCCCTACGAGCAGTACTTC CSAGDGLPYEQYF
few TRBJ2-5 TRBD2 TRBV7-2 TGTGCCAGCAGCCGGACTAGCGGCGAGGCCCAGTACTTC CASSRTSGEAQYF
. TRBJ2-1 . TRBV7-9 TGTGCCAGCAGCTCAGAGACTAGACTCAGCAATGAGCAGTTCTTC CASSSETRLSNEQFF
few TRBJ1-6 TRBD1 TRBV20-1 TGCAGTGCTAGAGCGCAGACAGGGCGAGAGTCACCCCTCCACTTT CSARAQTGRESPLHF
many TRBJ2-1 . TRBV9 TGTGCCAGCAGCGTAGCGGCAGGGCACAATGAGCAGTTCTTC CASSVAAGHNEQFF
few TRBJ1-2 TRBD1 TRBV12-3/TRBV12-4 TGTGCCAGCAGTTTGAGACAGGGACACTATGGCTACACCTTC CASSLRQGHYGYTF
few TRBJ2-1 TRBD2 TRBV5-1 TGCGCCAGCGCCCCTAGCGGGGGCTACAGAAACAATGAGCAGTTCTTC CASAPSGGYRNNEQFF
few TRBJ2-1 . TRBV20-1 TGCAGTGCTAGTAAGGGGGGGGACTTCGGAAACAATGAGCAGTTCTTC CSASKGGDFGNNEQFF
. TRBJ2-3 TRBD2 TRBV6-2/TRBV6-3 TGTGCCAGCAGCCCCAGGACTAGCGGGGGAAGTAGCACAGATACGCAGTATTTT CASSPRTSGGSSTDTQYF
. TRBJ2-7 TRBD2 TRBV4-3 TGCGCCAGCAGCCGAGGACTAGCGGGGGGTATACCTTACGAGCAGTACTTC CASSRGLAGGIPYEQYF
few TRBJ2-1 . TRBV27 TGTGCCAGCACCGAGGGGGAGCATTACAATGAGCAGTTCTTC CASTEGEHYNEQFF
. TRBJ2-7 . TRBV5-1 TGCGCCAGCAGCTTATTGAGCGGGCCCTCCTACGAGCAGTACTTC CASSLLSGPSYEQYF
. TRBJ2-2 . TRBV7-2 TGTGCCAGCATGGCTTTTAACACCGGGGAGCTGTTTTTT CASMAFNTGELFF
few TRBJ2-1 TRBD2 TRBV12-3/TRBV12-4 TGTGCCAGCACCGAGGAGGGACTAGCGGGAGATGAGCAGTTCTTC CASTEEGLAGDEQFF
. TRBJ1-1 . TRBV12-3/TRBV12-4 TGTGCCAGCAGGGCAGATAACACTGAAGCTTTCTTT CASRADNTEAFF
. TRBJ1-2 . TRBV12-3/TRBV12-4 TGTGCCAGCAGCCGCCGGGCAGTCCCCTCTTACACCTTC CASSRRAVPSYTF
many TRBJ1-4 . TRBV20-1 TGCAGTGCTAGAGATAGGGCTAATGAAAAACTGTTTTTT CSARDRANEKLFF
. TRBJ1-3 . TRBV3-1 TGTGCCAGCAGCCCCCAAGGTGCGGTGGGAGGAAACACCATATATTTT CASSPQGAVGGNTIYF
few TRBJ2-5 TRBD2 TRBV4-3 TGCGCCAGCAGCCAATCAGCCAGTGGCGGGAGCCAAGAGACCCAGTACTTC CASSQSASGGSQETQYF
. TRBJ1-2 . TRBV29-1 TGCAGCCTCGGACAGAACTATGGCTACACCTTC CSLGQNYGYTF
few TRBJ2-5 . TRBV29-1 TGCAGCGGCGGGACACCCAGGGAGACCCAGTACTTC CSGGTPRETQYF
. TRBJ2-1 TRBD1 TRBV7-8 TGTGCCAGCAGCCAAACAGGGGGTCCCTACAATGAGCAGTTCTTC CASSQTGGPYNEQFF
. TRBJ1-4 . TRBV5-6 TGTGCCAGCAGCTTGGGTTCTACCGGGAAACTGTTTTTT CASSLGSTGKLFF
. TRBJ2-1 TRBD2 TRBV29-1 TGCAGCGTTGAACTAGCGGGAGATAATGAGCAGTTCTTC CSVELAGDNEQFF
few TRBJ2-5 . TRBV7-6 TGTGCCAGCAGCTTAGAGGCTCGGGCGTTGGAGACCCAGTACTTC CASSLEARALETQYF
. TRBJ2-3 . TRBV7-3 TGTGCCAGCAGACAGGCTAGCGTAACAGATACGCAGTATTTT CASRQASVTDTQYF
many TRBJ2-1 TRBD2 TRBV10-3 TGTGCCATCAGTGGAGGGACTAGGGATGAGCAGTTCTTC CAISGGTRDEQFF
few TRBJ2-1 . TRBV29-1 TGCAGCGTTGAAGGGACAGTTTTTCTTAATGAGCAGTTCTTC CSVEGTVFLNEQFF
. TRBJ2-5 . TRBV4-1 TGCGCCAGCAGCCTCAAGAGAGGAACCCAGTACTTC CASSLKRGTQYF
few TRBJ2-3 TRBD2 TRBV5-1 TGCGCCAGCTCCGGGACTAGTCTGATAGATACGCAGTATTTT CASSGTSLIDTQYF
few TRBJ2-1 . TRBV5-5 TGTGCCAGCAGCTCCCCGGACCTTGGGGGCAATGAGCAGTTCTTC CASSSPDLGGNEQFF